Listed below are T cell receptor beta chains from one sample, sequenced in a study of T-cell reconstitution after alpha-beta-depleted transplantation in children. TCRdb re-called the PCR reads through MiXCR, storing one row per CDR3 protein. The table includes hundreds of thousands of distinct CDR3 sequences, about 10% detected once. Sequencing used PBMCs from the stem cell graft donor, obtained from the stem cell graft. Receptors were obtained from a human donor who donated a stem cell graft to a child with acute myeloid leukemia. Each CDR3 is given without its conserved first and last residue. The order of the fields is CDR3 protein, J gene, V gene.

CDR3 protein: ASSLRRGLTDTQY
J gene: TRBJ2-3
V gene: TRBV5-6

CDR3 protein: ASSFKGVRTEAF
J gene: TRBJ1-1
V gene: TRBV12-3/TRBV12-4

CDR3 protein: ASSEGQTLSPGANVLT
J gene: TRBJ2-6
V gene: TRBV6-1

CDR3 protein: ASSYQYSDTQY
J gene: TRBJ2-3
V gene: TRBV6-5

CDR3 protein: ASSLLTGGAYGYT
J gene: TRBJ1-2
V gene: TRBV27

CDR3 protein: SVAQASYNEQF
J gene: TRBJ2-1
V gene: TRBV29-1

CDR3 protein: ASSLGPISTDTQY
J gene: TRBJ2-3
V gene: TRBV7-2

CDR3 protein: SVEEARRGNTGELF
J gene: TRBJ2-2
V gene: TRBV29-1

CDR3 protein: SARDPREQY
J gene: TRBJ2-7
V gene: TRBV20-1

CDR3 protein: ASSDIGTPGETQY
J gene: TRBJ2-5
V gene: TRBV5-1